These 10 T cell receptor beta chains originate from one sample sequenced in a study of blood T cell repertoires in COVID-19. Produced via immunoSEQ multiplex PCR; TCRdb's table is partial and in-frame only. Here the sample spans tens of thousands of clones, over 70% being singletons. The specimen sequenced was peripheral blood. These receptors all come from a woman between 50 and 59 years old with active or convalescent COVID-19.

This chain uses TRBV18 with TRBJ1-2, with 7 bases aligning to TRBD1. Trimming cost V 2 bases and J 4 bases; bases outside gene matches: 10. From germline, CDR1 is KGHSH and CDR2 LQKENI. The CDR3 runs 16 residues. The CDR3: CASSPRSGTAAYGYTF. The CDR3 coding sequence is TGTGCCAGCTCACCAAGATCCGGGACAGCCGCCTATGGCTACACCTTC.

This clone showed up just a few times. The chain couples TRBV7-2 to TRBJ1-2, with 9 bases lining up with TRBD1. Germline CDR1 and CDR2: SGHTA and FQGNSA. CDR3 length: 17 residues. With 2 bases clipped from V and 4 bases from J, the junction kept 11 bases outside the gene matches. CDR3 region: CASSLMPRGTGTYGYTF. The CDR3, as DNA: TGTGCCAGCAGCTTAATGCCAAGGGGGACAGGGACCTATGGCTACACCTTC.

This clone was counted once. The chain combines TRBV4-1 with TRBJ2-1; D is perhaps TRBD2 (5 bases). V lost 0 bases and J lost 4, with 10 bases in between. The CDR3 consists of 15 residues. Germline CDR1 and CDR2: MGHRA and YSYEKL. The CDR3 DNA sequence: TGCGCCAGCAGCCAAGACGGGGTAATTTACAATGAGCAGTTCTTC. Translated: CASSQDGVIYNEQFF.

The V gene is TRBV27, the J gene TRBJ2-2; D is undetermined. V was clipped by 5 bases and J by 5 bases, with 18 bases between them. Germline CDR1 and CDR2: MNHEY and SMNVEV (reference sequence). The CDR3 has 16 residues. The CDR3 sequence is CASSLSEDRSTGELFF. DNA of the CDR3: TGTGCCAGCAGTCTCTCTGAGGATCGTTCTACCGGGGAGCTGTTTTTT.

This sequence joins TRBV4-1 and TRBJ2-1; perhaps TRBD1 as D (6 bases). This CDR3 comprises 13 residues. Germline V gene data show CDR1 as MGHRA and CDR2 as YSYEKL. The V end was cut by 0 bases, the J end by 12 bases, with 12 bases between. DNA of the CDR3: TGCGCCAGCAGCCAAGAAACTAGAGGGGGGCAGTTCTTC. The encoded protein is CASSQETRGGQFF.

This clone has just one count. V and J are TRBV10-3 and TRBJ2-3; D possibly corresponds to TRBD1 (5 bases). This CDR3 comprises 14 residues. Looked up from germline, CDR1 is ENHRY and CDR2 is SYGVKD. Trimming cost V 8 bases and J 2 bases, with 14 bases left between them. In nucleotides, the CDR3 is TGTGCCATCCGGCGGCAGGGAAACACAGATACGCAGTATTTT. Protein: CAIRRQGNTDTQYF.

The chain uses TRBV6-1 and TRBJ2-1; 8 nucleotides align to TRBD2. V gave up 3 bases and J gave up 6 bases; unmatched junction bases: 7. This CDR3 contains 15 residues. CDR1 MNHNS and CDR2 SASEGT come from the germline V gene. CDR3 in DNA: TGTGCCAGCAGTGATACGGCTAGCGGGCCCAATGAGCAGTTCTTC. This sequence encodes CASSDTASGPNEQFF.

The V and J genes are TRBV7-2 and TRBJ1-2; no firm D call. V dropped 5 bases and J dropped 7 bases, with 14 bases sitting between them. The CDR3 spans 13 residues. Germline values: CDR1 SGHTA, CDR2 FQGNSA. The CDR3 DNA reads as TGTGCCAGCAGCCTCTCTTCCGGGAGTGGCTACACCTTC. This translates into CASSLSSGSGYTF.

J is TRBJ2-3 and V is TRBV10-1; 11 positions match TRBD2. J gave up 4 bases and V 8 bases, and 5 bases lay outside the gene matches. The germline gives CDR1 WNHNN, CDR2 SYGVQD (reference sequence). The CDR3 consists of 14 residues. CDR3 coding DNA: TGCGCCAGCCAACTAGCGGGAGACGCAGATACGCAGTATTTT. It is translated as CASQLAGDADTQYF.

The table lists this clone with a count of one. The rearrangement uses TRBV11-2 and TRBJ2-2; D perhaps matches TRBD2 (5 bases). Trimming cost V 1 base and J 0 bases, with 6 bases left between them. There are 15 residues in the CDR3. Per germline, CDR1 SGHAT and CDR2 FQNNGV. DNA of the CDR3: TGTGCCAGCAGCTTAGCGGGAACGAACACCGGGGAGCTGTTTTTT. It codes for CASSLAGTNTGELFF.